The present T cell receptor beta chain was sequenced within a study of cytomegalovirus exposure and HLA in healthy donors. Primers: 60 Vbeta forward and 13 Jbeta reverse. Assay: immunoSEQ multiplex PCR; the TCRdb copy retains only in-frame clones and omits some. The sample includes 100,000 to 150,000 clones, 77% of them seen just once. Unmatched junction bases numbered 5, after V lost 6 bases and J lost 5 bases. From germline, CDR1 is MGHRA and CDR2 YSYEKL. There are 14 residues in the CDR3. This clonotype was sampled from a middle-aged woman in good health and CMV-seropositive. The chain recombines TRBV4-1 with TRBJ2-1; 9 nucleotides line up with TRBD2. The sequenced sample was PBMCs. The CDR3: CASRTLAGNNEQFF. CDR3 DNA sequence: TGCGCCAGCAGAACTCTAGCGGGAAACAATGAGCAGTTCTTC.